The entry that follows covers one T cell receptor (beta chain) sequence. Terminally differentiated effector memory CD45RA+ cells were excluded by CCR7 positive selection of CD45RO-negative cells. This table comes from immunoSEQ multiplex PCR, and its TCRdb copy is limited to in-frame clones, with some not included. This table has around 2.1 million clones, about 92% appearing once. This sample stems from a study of shared clonotypes between healthy human individuals. This CDR3 spans 16 amino acids. V lost 0 bases to trimming and J lost 0 bases, with 7 bases between them. Germline-derived CDR1 and CDR2 are SGDLS and YYNGEE.

This TCR was recovered from a man aged 18 to 30 in good health. Some clones in this sample may be carry-over from other donors' samples. The chain is built from TRBV9 and TRBJ2-6, with D unclear. The sample consisted of naive CD8+ T cells from PBMCs. CDR3 in DNA: TGTGCCAGCAGCGTAGAACCGAACTCTGGGGCCAACGTCCTGACTTTC. Protein sequence: CASSVEPNSGANVLTF.